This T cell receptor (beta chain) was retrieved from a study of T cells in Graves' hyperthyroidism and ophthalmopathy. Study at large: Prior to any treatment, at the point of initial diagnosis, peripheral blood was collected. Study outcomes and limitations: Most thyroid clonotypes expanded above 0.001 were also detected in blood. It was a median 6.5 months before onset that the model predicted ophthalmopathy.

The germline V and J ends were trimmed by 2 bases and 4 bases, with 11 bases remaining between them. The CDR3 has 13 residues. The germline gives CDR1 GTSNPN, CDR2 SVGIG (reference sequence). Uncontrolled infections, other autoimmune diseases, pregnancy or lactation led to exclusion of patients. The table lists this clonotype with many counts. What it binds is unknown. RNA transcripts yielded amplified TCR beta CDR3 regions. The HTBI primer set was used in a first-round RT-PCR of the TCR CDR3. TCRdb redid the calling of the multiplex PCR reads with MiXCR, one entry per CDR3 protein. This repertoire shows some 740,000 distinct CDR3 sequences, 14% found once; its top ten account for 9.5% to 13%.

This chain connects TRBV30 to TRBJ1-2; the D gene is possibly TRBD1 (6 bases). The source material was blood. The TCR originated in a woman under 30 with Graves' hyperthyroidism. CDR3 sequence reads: CAWSFTGTYGYTF. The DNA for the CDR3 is TGTGCCTGGAGTTTTACAGGGACCTATGGCTACACCTTC.